This is a list of T cell receptor beta chains from one sample in a study of blood T cell repertoires in COVID-19. The assay was immunoSEQ multiplex PCR, and TCRdb's table has in-frame clones only and misses some. The sample shows roughly 180,000 clones, approximately 80% of them seen only once. The sequencing sample was made of peripheral blood. The receptors were sampled from a woman between 45 and 60 years old with active or convalescent COVID-19. Both conserved end residues are part of each CDR3. Clone size is not always given. Where it is, it says once, few, many or a class for expanded clones.

TRBJ2-5	.	16	TRBV7-3	CASSLRPPGLEETQYF
TRBJ2-3	.	18	TRBV7-3	CASSLTGLLAGGTDTQYF
TRBJ2-2	.	16	TRBV11-3	CASTDGLRRGTGELFF
TRBJ2-1	.	15	TRBV27	CASSFGGRAYNEQFF
TRBJ1-6	.	15	TRBV9	CASSVRDRANSPLHF
TRBJ2-1	.	16	TRBV9	CASSVQGLAGAREQFF
TRBJ1-3	few	15	TRBV5-1	CASSLAGDSGNTIYF
TRBJ1-3	.	16	TRBV16	CASSQVGDSSGNTIYF
TRBJ2-2	.	15	TRBV3-1/TRBV3-2	CASSQQGPGAGELFF
TRBJ1-2	few	11	TRBV30	CAWSRGGGYTF
TRBJ1-1	.	13	TRBV12-3/TRBV12-4	CASSSDSLSEAFF
TRBJ2-5	.	15	TRBV7-2	CASSSNRGRRETQYF
TRBJ1-2	.	13	TRBV30	CAWSVQGAGGYTF
TRBJ2-5	few	15	TRBV5-1	CASSWENRVQETQYF
TRBJ1-4	.	14	TRBV3-1/TRBV3-2	CASSPTTANEKLFF
TRBJ2-2	.	15	TRBV5-5	CASSWTSGSPRELFF
TRBJ2-3	.	14	TRBV28	CASRGGGGRDTQYF
TRBJ2-3	.	15	TRBV3-1/TRBV3-2	CASSQAGGGTDTQYF
TRBJ2-5	.	12	TRBV18	CASSPDWKTQYF
TRBJ1-1	.	12	TRBV6-2/TRBV6-3	CASSYSYTEAFF
TRBJ2-2	.	16	TRBV5-1	CASSLGDREYAGELFF
TRBJ2-7	.	15	TRBV15	CATSRAPGQGVEQYF
TRBJ1-6	.	15	TRBV28	CASTSRDRVNSPLHF